This TCR beta chain was found in a study of cytomegalovirus exposure and HLA in healthy donors. Everyone who donated was a healthy bone marrow donor. The CDR3 loop spans 15 amino acids. Germline V gene lookup returns CDR1 MNHNY and CDR2 SVGAGI (reference sequence). V lost 2 bases and J lost 5, with 15 bases in between. 60 Vbeta and 13 Jbeta primers were used in PCR. Some clones are missing from TCRdb's copy, which holds only in-frame ones; the method was immunoSEQ multiplex PCR. The data show roughly 84,000 clones, with around 76% seen just once and 5.5% held by the top ten. This clone was picked up many times.

Sequenced sample: PBMCs. The TCR comes from a male donor in good health and CMV-seropositive. The gene calls are TRBV6-6 and TRBJ1-2; D ambiguous. CDR3 DNA sequence: TGTGCCAGCAGTTACACACCGGAGAGGAGGTATGGCTACACCTTC. The encoded protein is CASSYTPERRYGYTF.